This T cell receptor (beta chain) was sequenced for a study of T cell responses to AZD1222 COVID-19 vaccine. The table came from immunoSEQ multiplex PCR; TCRdb's copy has only in-frame clones and leaves some out. The table has roughly 200,000 clones, roughly nine tenths seen once. The CDR3 is 13 residues long. V lost 3 bases to trimming and J lost 3 bases, with 6 bases between them. Per the germline V gene, CDR1 is MNHEY and CDR2 is SMNVEV (reference sequence). The rearrangement joins TRBV27 to TRBJ1-5; the D is unclear. This clonotype was sampled from an adult who received the AZD1222 COVID-19 vaccine. The sample here was peripheral blood, taken 28 days after the second AZD1222 dose. As DNA, the CDR3 is TGTGCCAGCAGTTTCTCCGACAATCAGCCCCAGCATTTT. Translation: CASSFSDNQPQHF.